Presented here are 20 T cell receptor beta chains from one specimen sequenced in a study of monozygotic twins with inflammatory bowel disease. For each CDR3 protein, TCRdb gives one entry from its re-call of the 5' RACE reads, without DNA. The listing contains 150,000 to 200,000 distinct CDR3 sequences. The sample taken for sequencing was blood. The receptors stem from a human donor with ulcerative colitis or Crohn's disease, or a healthy co-twin of an affected twin (not recorded which).

The chain couples TRBV12-3 or TRBV12-4 to TRBJ1-5. This CDR3 has 17 amino acids. This CDR3 reads CASSLALDRNSNQPQHF.

This chain uses TRBV10-3 with TRBJ2-1; TCRdb's D gene call, TRBD2, goes unchecked for lack of DNA. The germline gives CDR1 ENHRY, CDR2 SYGVKD. This CDR3 is built from 14 residues. This chain's CDR3 is CAISDGLAGNEQFF.

V gene TRBV5-1 combines with J gene TRBJ2-6. Per the germline V gene, CDR1 is SGHRS and CDR2 is YFSETQ. There are 17 residues in the CDR3. This CDR3 is CASSWDRAGSGANVLTF.

The chain employs TRBV6-1 and TRBJ1-3; TCRdb gives TRBD1 as the D gene, but with no DNA this cannot be confirmed. Germline CDR1 MNHNS, CDR2 SASEGT. The CDR3 contains 15 residues. CDR3 sequence reads: CASSELGPSGNTIYF.

The rearrangement joins TRBV20-1 to TRBJ2-7; TCRdb selects TRBD1, and the lack of DNA leaves this call unchecked. The CDR3 covers 15 residues. The V gene's germline CDR1 is DFQATT and CDR2 SNEGSKA (reference sequence). CDR3 region: CSARPLDREYYEQYF.

The J gene is TRBJ1-2, the V gene TRBV5-1; TCRdb reports TRBD1, a call that lacks DNA to check it against. CDR1 is SGHRS, CDR2 YFSETQ, per germline. The CDR3 extends over 13 amino acids. The chain's CDR3 is CASTAGVRYGYTF.

V and J are TRBV5-6 and TRBJ1-1; with no DNA, the TCRdb D assignment of TRBD1 cannot be verified. The CDR3 sequence is 14 residues long. CDR1 and CDR2 from the germline V gene are SGHDT and YYEEEE. The CDR3 sequence: CASSQGTGPSEAFF.

V usage is TRBV5-1 and J usage is TRBJ2-2; checking the TCRdb D call of TRBD2 is not possible without DNA. Germline CDR1 is SGHRS and CDR2 is YFSETQ. The CDR3 has 21 residues. CDR3 amino acids: CASSRFLFPGLAGGSTGELFF.

The CDR3 sequence: CSARAGTGNEKLFF. The rearrangement uses TRBV20-1 and TRBJ1-4; TCRdb calls TRBD1, which cannot be checked without DNA. The CDR3 spans 14 residues. Germline V CDR1 and CDR2: DFQATT, SNEGSKA (reference sequence).

The gene calls are TRBV12-3 or TRBV12-4 and TRBJ2-1; no DNA is available, so the TRBD1 call from TCRdb remains unchecked. The CDR3 extends over 15 amino acids. This CDR3 is CASSADRASYNEQFF.

This chain connects TRBV7-2 to TRBJ2-4; TCRdb picks TRBD2, but there is no DNA to check that call. CDR3 length equals 15 residues. The germline gives CDR1 SGHTA, CDR2 FQGNSA. The CDR3 spells CASSPPSGFRGIQYF.

The genes are TRBV20-1 and TRBJ2-7; the D gene TCRdb calls, TRBD1, cannot be checked with no DNA. The CDR3 sequence is 15 residues long. From germline, CDR1 is DFQATT and CDR2 SNEGSKA (reference sequence). CDR3 region: CSATTRAGRDYEQYF.

The chain joins TRBV7-6 to TRBJ1-2; TCRdb lists TRBD1, though no DNA is available to test this call. Germline lookup yields CDR1 SGHVS and CDR2 FNYEAQ. CDR3 length: 14 residues. The CDR3 sequence: CASSLEAGNYGYTF.

The chain employs TRBV7-2 and TRBJ1-1. There are 12 residues in the CDR3. CDR1 and CDR2 from the germline V gene are SGHTA and FQGNSA. CDR3: CASSLMDTEAFF. Together with reference TRBV7-2 and TRBJ1-1, the CDR3 gives the full variable domain: GAGVSQSPSNKVTEKGKDVELRCDPISGHTALYWYRQSLGQGLEFLIYFQGNSAPDKSGLPSDRFSAERTGGSVSTLTIQRTQQEDSAVYLCASSLMDTEAFFGQGTRLTVV.

The CDR3 sequence is CASSLAITGMNTEAFF. The chain employs TRBV5-6 and TRBJ1-1; TCRdb selects TRBD1, and the lack of DNA leaves this call unchecked. This CDR3 region has 16 residues. CDR1 and CDR2 (germline): SGHDT, YYEEEE.

The genes are TRBV7-9 and TRBJ1-4; without DNA, the TCRdb call of TRBD1 cannot be checked. The germline gives CDR1 SEHNR, CDR2 FQNEAQ (reference sequence). This CDR3 contains 14 residues. CDR3 in amino acids: CASRPDRSNEKLFF. Drawing the rest from reference TRBV7-9 and TRBJ1-4, the complete variable domain is DTGVSQNPRHKITKRGQNVTFRCDPISEHNRLYWYRQTLGQGPEFLTYFQNEAQLEKSRLLSDRFSAERPKGSFSTLEIQRTEQGDSAMYLCASRPDRSNEKLFFGSGTQLSVL.

The chain couples TRBV7-3 to TRBJ2-1; TCRdb proposes TRBD2, but this gene call is untestable without DNA. CDR1 and CDR2 from the germline V gene are SGHTA and FQGTGA. This CDR3 has 15 residues. CDR3 sequence reads: CASSLLAGGPAEQFF. The whole variable domain, remainder taken from reference TRBV7-3 and TRBJ2-1, is GAGVSQTPSNKVTEKGKYVELRCDPISGHTALYWYRQSLGQGPEFLIYFQGTGAADDSGLPNDRFFAVRPEGSVSTLKIQRTERGDSAVYLCASSLLAGGPAEQFFGPGTRLTVL.

This rearrangement joins TRBV5-1 to TRBJ1-2. Germline CDR1 reads SGHRS; CDR2 reads YFSETQ. The CDR3 runs to 18 residues. The CDR3 spells CASSPEGSRTPANYGYTF.

This chain connects TRBV5-1 to TRBJ2-7; TCRdb indicates TRBD2, and absent DNA this call remains unverified. The CDR3 is 14 amino acids. Germline V gene data show CDR1 as SGHRS and CDR2 as YFSETQ. The CDR3 region is CASSLSGGSYEQYF.

The rearrangement links TRBV29-1 to TRBJ2-2; TCRdb proposes TRBD2, but this gene call is untestable without DNA. Germline CDR1 and CDR2: SQVTM and ANQGSEA. This CDR3 spans 13 amino acids. The CDR3: CSVRGGYTGELFF.